This TCR beta chain was captured by sequencing in a study of regulatory T cells in long-lasting Graves disease (dated by TCRdb to 2020 to 2023). Study-level background: Patients with newly diagnosed Graves' disease had been on antithyroid drugs for under 3 months. The study was conducted in China and was registered as a clinical trial. This study used TCR sequencing and RNA sequencing of peripheral blood to compare persistent Graves' disease patients against newly diagnosed Graves' disease patients. TCR sequencing covered some 13 persistent and roughly 20 newly diagnosed Graves' disease patients, around 33 samples in total.

The investigation overall reported the following: The small sample size was acknowledged by the authors as a limitation that may reduce accuracy. A larger number of public clonotypes was shared among persistent patients (more than 2,500) than among newly diagnosed patients (around 890). Persistent disease showed preferential use of TRBV28, TRBJ1-2 and TRBJ2-5, whereas newly diagnosed disease favored TRBV20-1 and TRBJ2-1. Sequencing and analysis were restricted to the TCR beta chain. Compared with newly diagnosed patients, patients with persistent Graves' disease had lower TCR Shannon entropy and fewer highly expanded clones, which suggests clonal expansion. Peripheral blood alone was examined, since thyroid tissue, which constituted the primary lesion, could not be accessed.

Read against the paper, the sample's time point label means: newly diagnosed GD, antithyroid drugs for less than 3 months. For both TCR sequencing and RNA sequencing, RNA was extracted from PBMCs in TRIzol. The diagnosis of Graves' disease was made according to American Thyroid Association guidelines. Recruitment of patients was carried out at an endocrinology department in Xi'an, China. Each patient gave about 8.1 milliliters of peripheral blood, collected in an EDTA anticoagulant tube. Ficoll Paque Plus density gradient separation was used to isolate PBMCs, and no further T cell sorting was done. An Agilent 2100 Bioanalyzer and agarose gel were used to check RNA quality, and a NanoDrop 2000 was used to measure RNA concentration. The library was built by means of multiplex PCR. The instrument given in TCRdb is Illumina HiSeq 4000. iRepertoire HTBI primers and Arm-PCR amplification of CDR3 regions were used to construct TCR beta libraries. Before sequencing, the PCR products went through gel purification. The source study handled its data this way. Gene usage analysis of CDR3 amino acid clonotypes relied on the roughly 60 TRBV and more than twelve TRBJ segments identified across samples. COPE and FqMerger were used to merge the filtered high-quality paired reads into contigs. BLAST was used to align contigs to IMGT TRBV, TRBD and TRBJ reference genes, with CDR3 defined following IMGT. Any clonotype with a frequency above 0.1% was classified as a highly expanded clone. Shannon entropy served as the measure of repertoire diversity, while the Gini coefficient captured V-J evenness. Public clonotypes were defined as clonotypes shared by more than one individual. TCRdb's own reprocessing of the public reads used fastp at Q25 and MiXCR and kept productive beta chains. All rows with the same CDR3 protein become a single entry with the most common DNA and genes. The V and J calls and clone size come from TCRdb's table, not from the authors' own analysis. The sample profile shows approximately 540,000 distinct CDR3 sequences; more than 10% of them were found once. Together, the top ten hold over 7% of the sample.

This clonotype was counted between two and nine times. Its binding antigen is unknown. An end of the junction does not agree with germline; a read error may underlie this. The CDR3 has 15 amino acids, counting the end cysteine and phenylalanine. Just CDR3 DNA is preserved here, 45 bases in frame from base 1. Sequences MGHRA (CDR1) and YSYEKL (CDR2) are obtained from the germline V gene. The same data also contributed to another study, on T cells in Graves' hyperthyroidism and ophthalmopathy. In that second paper, the authors write: Stable Graves' hyperthyroidism was defined as the absence of progression to ophthalmopathy over 18 months of follow-up. The hyperthyroidism patients were between 18 and 65 years old and newly diagnosed, with a disease duration of less than 2 months. Exclusion was applied to patients with uncontrolled infections, other autoimmune diseases, pregnancy or lactation. Diagnoses relied on clinical symptoms, serum thyroxine and TRAb, thyroid ultrasound and orbital computed tomography. A first-round RT-PCR of the TCR CDR3 used the HTBI primer set with the Qiagen OneStep RT-PCR kit. Most expanded thyroid clonotypes (frequency above 0.001) were also found in blood, which suggests that blood repertoires may mirror thyroid immune responses. A model built on a 13 V-J signature distinguished ophthalmopathy from stable hyperthyroidism, reaching about 88% sensitivity and under 84% specificity in cross-validation and 80%/75% in testing. In validation, progression to ophthalmopathy was predicted by the model with roughly 69% sensitivity and 72% to 85% specificity, a median of about 6.8 months before onset. To identify distinguishing TCR V-J signatures, a discovery cohort of around 100 patients was used, comprising some 45 with Graves' ophthalmopathy and around 60 with stable Graves' hyperthyroidism. Whether ophthalmopathy could be predicted prospectively was tested in an independent validation cohort made up of 18 to 20 hyperthyroidism patients plus 17 patients who later progressed to ophthalmopathy. The approximately 90 discovery patients were randomly split 7:3 into training and test sets. In addition, the study compared T-cell repertoires in thyroid tissue and in blood from a handful of Graves' hyperthyroidism patients. After blood sampling, hyperthyroidism patients were treated with methimazole at a starting dose of 30 mg daily, and ophthalmopathy patients were treated with high-dose intravenous methylprednisolone. The libraries were constructed in a second round of multiplex PCR and then size-selected and purified. Sequencing of the libraries was done on an Illumina HiSeq2000 using paired-end 100 bp reads. SOAPnuke was used to process the raw data, with reads discarded if the reads contained adapters or uncalled bases, had a mean Phred below 15, or lacked an exact constant-primer or identifier match. High-quality paired reads were merged with COPE v1.2.5, and unique nucleotide sequences were defined as clonotypes. MiTCR v1.1 was used to align clonotypes to the IMGT TRBV, TRBD and TRBJ reference segments. The analysis included only V-J combinations with a frequency above 0.0001, which together covered around 99% of the repertoires. The TCS score was defined as the ratio of F50 (clonal expansion) to E x V (chaos), calculated using BLOSUM62-based TCRdist between CDR3 peptides within each V-J. Welch's t-statistics and random forest reduced around 550 V-J features to roughly 13, which were used in a naive Bayes classifier (R e1071). Sample size was not statistically predetermined, and investigators were not blinded to group allocation. TCR Vbeta CDR3 sequencing of 135 peripheral blood samples (43 ophthalmopathy, about 80 hyperthyroidism and roughly 17 progressor patients) is reported in the paper.

Source: peripheral blood mononuclear cells (PBMCs), taken at new diagnosis, from a patient treated with antithyroid drugs. This sequence was found in a woman aged 30 to 39 with Graves disease. Donor details come from another sample of the same person, matched by shared clones. The V gene is TRBV4-1 and the J gene is TRBJ2-1; 9 middle bases align to TRBD2. CDR3 protein: CASTQTSGPYNEQFF. The DNA sequence is as follows: TGCGCCAGCACCCAAACTAGCGGGCCTTACAATGAGCAGTTCTTC.